A single sample gave rise to the 20 T cell receptor beta chains below, sequenced in a study of blood T cell repertoires in COVID-19. TCRdb keeps only in-frame clones here, not all; method: immunoSEQ multiplex PCR. The repertoire holds under 350,000 clones, with over 65% as singletons. Sequenced sample: peripheral blood. The receptors were sampled from a man between 60 and 75 years old who had recovered from COVID-19.

This clone was detected a few times. The chain couples TRBV2 to TRBJ1-2; a possible D gene is TRBD1 (6 bases). Germline V gene data show CDR1 as SNHLY and CDR2 as FYNNEI. Deletions cut 8 bases from V and 4 bases from J, with 11 bases between. This CDR3 spans 12 amino acids. CDR3 nucleotides: TGTGCCAGCCCGGACAGAGTCTATGGCTACACCTTC. Amino acid sequence: CASPDRVYGYTF.

This chain uses TRBV27 with TRBJ2-5; D may be TRBD2 (5 bases). Trimming cost V 5 bases and J 7 bases, with 11 bases left between them. This CDR3 is built from 12 residues. Germline CDR1 reads MNHEY; CDR2 reads SMNVEV (reference sequence). The DNA of the CDR3 is TGTGCCAGCAGTAACCCCCGGGGGACCCAGTACTTC. It is translated as CASSNPRGTQYF.

About this clone: Other DNA sequences in this specimen translate into the identical CDR3. The chain recombines TRBV5-1 with TRBJ1-2; D is unclear. Germline-derived CDR1 and CDR2 are SGHRS and YFSETQ. Trimming removed 0 bases from V and 4 bases from J, with 10 bases in between. The CDR3 is 14 residues long. The DNA of the CDR3 is TGCGCCAGCAGCTTGGACGGTTTTGGCTATGGCTACACCTTC. Its protein product is CASSLDGFGYGYTF.

This rearrangement joins TRBV30 to TRBJ1-4, with unresolved D. CDR1 is GTSNPN and CDR2 is SVGIG in the germline V gene (reference sequence). Trimming shortened V by 0 bases and J by 4 bases, and 15 bases separated the two germline ends. The CDR3 length is 16 residues. Here the CDR3 reads CAWSVKGRRGNEKLFF. CDR3 nucleotides: TGTGCCTGGAGTGTCAAAGGCCGGAGAGGTAATGAAAAACTGTTTTTT.

The chain combines TRBV7-2 with TRBJ2-1; 10 positions agree with TRBD2. Per germline, CDR1 SGHTA and CDR2 FQGNSA. The CDR3 runs 17 residues. V was pared by 1 base and J by 9 bases, with 12 bases of the junction left unmatched. The CDR3 spells CASSLVASGLAPGEQFF. CDR3 DNA: TGTGCCAGCAGCTTAGTAGCTTCGGGACTAGCGCCGGGTGAGCAGTTCTTC.

The chain recombines TRBV5-5 with TRBJ1-5; 10 bases line up with TRBD1. V gave up 2 bases and J gave up 6 bases; unmatched junction bases: 5. The germline gives CDR1 SGHKS, CDR2 YYEKEE (reference sequence). The CDR3 loop spans 15 amino acids. CDR3 region: CASSFADRGAQPQHF. The CDR3 DNA is TGTGCCAGCAGCTTTGCGGACAGGGGGGCTCAGCCCCAGCATTTT.

This chain links TRBV7-8 with TRBJ2-5; TRBD1 is a possible D gene (6 bases). The germline V gene encodes CDR1 SGHVS and CDR2 FQNEAQ. Trimming shortened V by 2 bases and J by 2 bases, and 9 bases separated the two germline ends. This CDR3 contains 14 residues. CDR3 nucleotide sequence: TGTGCCAGCAGCTTAAGGACAGAACAAGAGACCCAGTACTTC. This codes for CASSLRTEQETQYF.

The rearrangement joins TRBV2 to TRBJ1-6, with a tentative D call TRBD1 (6 bases). V was shortened by 5 bases and J by 5 bases, with 16 bases between the two germline ends. The germline V gene encodes CDR1 SNHLY and CDR2 FYNNEI. The CDR3 contains 16 residues. CDR3 sequence reads: CASSKAGARNNSPLHF. The CDR3 DNA is TGTGCCAGCAGTAAGGCAGGGGCCCGAAATAATTCACCCCTCCACTTT.

This sequence joins TRBV27 and TRBJ2-1; 15 nucleotides line up with TRBD2. Germline V lookup: CDR1 MNHEY, CDR2 SMNVEV (reference sequence). The trim removed 0 bases at V and 5 bases at J, leaving 11 bases unmatched. This CDR3 comprises 20 residues. This chain's CDR3 is CASSLSSPWTSGGANNEQFF. CDR3 DNA sequence: TGTGCCAGCAGTTTATCGAGCCCCTGGACTAGCGGGGGGGCCAACAATGAGCAGTTCTTC.

J is TRBJ2-4 and V is TRBV29-1; weak D call: TRBD2 (5 bases). The CDR3 has 17 residues. Germline V gene sequence: CDR1 SQVTM, CDR2 ANQGSEA. The CDR3 nucleotides read TGCAGAGAAAATATCCGGGATCCCCGAAGGGTCAAAAACATTCAGTACTTC. Translation gives CRENIRDPRRVKNIQYF.

This chain uses TRBV28 with TRBJ2-4; tentatively, D is TRBD2 (5 bases). Trimming cost V 6 bases and J 3 bases, with 15 bases left between them. The germline gives CDR1 MDHEN, CDR2 SYDVKM. This CDR3 is 15 amino acids long. CDR3 DNA sequence: TGTGCCAGCAGAGAGGCAGCTGGAGGCAAAAACATTCAGTACTTC. Translated: CASREAAGGKNIQYF.

The chain links TRBV3-1 (or the pseudogene TRBV3-2) to TRBJ2-3; D unresolved. V was shortened by 1 base and J by 2 bases, with 4 bases between the two germline ends. The length of the CDR3 is 13 residues. Germline V gene data show CDR1 as LGHDT and CDR2 as YNNKEL (reference sequence). As DNA, the CDR3 is TGTGCCAGCAGCCAAGTCTCCACAGATACGCAGTATTTT. Protein product: CASSQVSTDTQYF.

The V gene is TRBV28, the J gene TRBJ1-1; 9 bases align to TRBD1. CDR3 length equals 12 residues. V lost 6 bases and J lost 11; bases outside the gene matches: 7. Germline lookup yields CDR1 MDHEN and CDR2 SYDVKM. The CDR3 protein is CASSTRDREAFF. The CDR3 nucleotides are TGTGCCAGCAGCACCCGGGACAGGGAGGCTTTCTTT.

The V gene is TRBV5-1, the J gene TRBJ1-6, with 8 bases fitting TRBD1. The V and J ends lost 0 bases and 4 bases, in that order; junction bases with no gene match: 3. From germline, CDR1 is SGHRS and CDR2 YFSETQ. This CDR3 has 16 amino acids. The CDR3 is CASSLGDRGYNSPLHF. CDR3 nucleotide sequence: TGCGCCAGCAGCTTGGGTGACAGGGGTTATAATTCACCCCTCCACTTT.

The rearrangement uses TRBV27 and TRBJ1-1; D remains unclear. In germline, CDR1 is MNHEY, CDR2 SMNVEV (reference sequence). This CDR3 contains 14 residues. The V end lost 1 base, the J end lost 0 bases, and 6 bases lay between the germline ends. The CDR3 nucleotides read TGTGCCAGCAGTTTATACCTACTGAACACTGAAGCTTTCTTT. Its protein is CASSLYLLNTEAFF.

The chain employs TRBV6-5 and TRBJ2-5; TRBD2 matches 10 bases. Germline-derived CDR1 and CDR2 are MNHEY and SVGAGI. The length of the CDR3 is 14 residues. V lost 6 bases, J lost 2 bases, and 3 bases stayed unmatched. In nucleotides, the CDR3 is TGTGCCAGCAGGGGAGCGGGGGGGCAAGAGACCCAGTACTTC. Amino acid sequence: CASRGAGGQETQYF.

The chain combines TRBV28 with TRBJ2-4; D is unresolved. Germline V gene sequence: CDR1 MDHEN, CDR2 SYDVKM. V was trimmed by 3 bases and J by 2 bases, leaving 14 bases between them. The CDR3 has 16 amino acids. The CDR3 spells CASSFPPTGSKNIQYF. CDR3 sequence (DNA): TGTGCCAGCAGTTTCCCCCCCACGGGTTCCAAAAACATTCAGTACTTC.

The chain joins TRBV5-1 to TRBJ1-4, with D tentatively TRBD1 (5 bases). The CDR3 has 15 residues. With 5 bases removed from V and 1 base from J, the gap between germline ends came to 12 bases. Looked up from germline, CDR1 is SGHRS and CDR2 is YFSETQ. The CDR3 bases are TGCGCCAGCAGTGAAAGGGGCATAACTAATGAAAAACTGTTTTTT. This translates into CASSERGITNEKLFF. The full variable domain, rest sourced from reference TRBV5-1 and TRBJ1-4, is KAGVTQTPRYLIKTRGQQVTLSCSPISGHRSVSWYQQTPGQGLQFLFEYFSETQRNKGNFPGRFSGRQFSNSRSEMNVSTLELGDSALYLCASSERGITNEKLFFGSGTQLSVL.

The chain links TRBV5-4 to TRBJ1-3; D is ambiguous. Trimming took off 4 bases at V and 0 bases at J, with 14 bases between the two ends. Per germline, CDR1 SGHNT and CDR2 YYREEE (reference sequence). The CDR3 extends over 16 amino acids. CDR3 sequence reads: CASSPRAESSGNTIYF. The CDR3 bases are TGTGCCAGCAGCCCGCGGGCAGAGAGCTCTGGAAACACCATATATTTT.

The chain couples TRBV5-1 to TRBJ1-1; 7 bases match TRBD1. Trimming at V came to 3 bases and at J to 0 bases, leaving 11 bases not matched to a gene. From germline, CDR1 is SGHRS and CDR2 YFSETQ. The CDR3 contains 17 residues. This chain's CDR3 is CASSSGTAVGMNTEAFF. The CDR3 region has the DNA TGCGCCAGCAGCTCGGGGACAGCCGTAGGGATGAACACTGAAGCTTTCTTT.